What follows describes a single T cell receptor (beta chain). The antigen remains unidentified. Germline assignment: CDR1 KGHSH and CDR2 LQKENI. The CDR3 is 14 residues long. V gave up 6 bases and J gave up 7 bases; unmatched junction bases: 7. The entry originates in a study of T cell responses to AZD1222 COVID-19 vaccine. The wider study: Timing groups of about 4 and about 12 weeks for second doses were pooled.

Findings and limits, study-wide: Dominant CD4 TCR responses targeted spike regions 160-218 and 743-854. Among the donors, most were white British and more were female, and clonal diversity was possibly underestimated. At baseline, seropositivity was found in only a handful of AZD1222 recipients.

Libraries were prepared by immunoSEQ multiplex PCR; TCRdb keeps only in-frame clonotypes and omits some of them. The table has about 180,000 clones, 80% to 90% seen once. The source of this sequence is an adult in good health. V is TRBV18 and J is TRBJ2-1, with TRBD2 matching over 9 bases. The specimen comprised peripheral blood, sampled on day 0 of AZD1222 vaccination. CDR3 in amino acids: CASSPGTSSNEQFF. The CDR3 nucleotides are TGTGCCAGCTCCCCAGGGACTAGCTCGAATGAGCAGTTCTTC.